This record covers a single T cell receptor (beta chain). What it recognizes is unknown. The data originate from a study of blood T cells in healthy people across ages. The study, taken as a whole, reports: Donors of long life had a larger count of naive CD4+ cells and greater diversity than aged donors.

It was with a sample-barcoded 5' primer and a J-beta primer mix that a second PCR of roughly 7 to 12 cycles was run. Each cDNA molecule was tagged by a template-switch adaptor with 12 random nucleotides. MiXCR, applied by TCRdb to the 5' RACE reads, yields one record per CDR3 protein. The table includes around 1.5 million distinct CDR3 sequences, approximately 63% detected once. Drawing of peripheral blood yielded 8.5 to 10 milliliters from each donor. The CDR3 spans 13 residues. V was cut by 7 bases and J by 5 bases, with 12 bases left in between. The V gene's germline CDR1 is MNHEY and CDR2 SVGEGT. The chain couples TRBV6-2 or TRBV6-3 to TRBJ1-5; D is unresolved. The sample consisted of blood. The receptor was derived from a man aged 18 to 35 in good health. CDR3 in DNA: TGTGCCAGCACGTCGGGGAGCTATCAGCCCCAGCATTTT. The encoded protein is CASTSGSYQPQHF.